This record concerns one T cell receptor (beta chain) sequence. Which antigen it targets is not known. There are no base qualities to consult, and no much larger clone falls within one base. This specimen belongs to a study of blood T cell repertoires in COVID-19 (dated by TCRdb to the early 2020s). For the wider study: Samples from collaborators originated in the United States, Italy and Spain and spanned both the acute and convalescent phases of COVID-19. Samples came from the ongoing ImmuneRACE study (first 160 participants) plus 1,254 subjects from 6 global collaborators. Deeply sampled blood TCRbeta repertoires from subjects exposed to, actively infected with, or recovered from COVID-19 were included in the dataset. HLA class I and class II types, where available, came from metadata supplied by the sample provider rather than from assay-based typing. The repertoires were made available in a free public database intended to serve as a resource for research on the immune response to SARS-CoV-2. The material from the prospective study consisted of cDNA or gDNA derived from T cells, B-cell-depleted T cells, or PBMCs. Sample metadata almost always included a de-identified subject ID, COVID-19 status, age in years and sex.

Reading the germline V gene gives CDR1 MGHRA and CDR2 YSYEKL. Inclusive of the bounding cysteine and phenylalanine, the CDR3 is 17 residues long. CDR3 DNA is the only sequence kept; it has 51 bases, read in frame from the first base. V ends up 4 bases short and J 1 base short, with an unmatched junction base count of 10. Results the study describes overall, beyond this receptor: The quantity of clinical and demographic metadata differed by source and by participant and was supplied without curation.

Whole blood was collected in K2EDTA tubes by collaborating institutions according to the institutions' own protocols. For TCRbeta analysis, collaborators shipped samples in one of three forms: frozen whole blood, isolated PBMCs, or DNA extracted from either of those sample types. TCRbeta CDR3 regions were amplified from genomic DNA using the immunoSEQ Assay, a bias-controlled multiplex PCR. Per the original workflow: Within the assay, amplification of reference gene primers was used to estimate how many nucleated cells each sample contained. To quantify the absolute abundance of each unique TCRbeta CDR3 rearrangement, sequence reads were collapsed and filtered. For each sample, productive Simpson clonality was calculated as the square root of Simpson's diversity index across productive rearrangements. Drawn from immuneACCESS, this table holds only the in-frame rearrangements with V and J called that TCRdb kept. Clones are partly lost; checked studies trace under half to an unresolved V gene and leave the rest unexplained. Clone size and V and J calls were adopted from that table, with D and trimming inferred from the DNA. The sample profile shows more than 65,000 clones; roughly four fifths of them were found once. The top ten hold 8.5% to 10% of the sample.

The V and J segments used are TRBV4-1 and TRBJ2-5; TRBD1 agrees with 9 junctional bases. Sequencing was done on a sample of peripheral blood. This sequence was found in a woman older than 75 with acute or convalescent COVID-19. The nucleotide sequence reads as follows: TGCGCCAGCAGCCGCTCTAGGGGACAGGGCCCCCAAGAGACCCAGTACTTC. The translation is CASSRSRGQGPQETQYF.